This TCR beta chain came from a study of beta chain features in type 1 diabetes. Study-level findings and limits: VDJ junctions in type 1 diabetes patients carried more deletions and fewer insertions. Moderate yet significant TCRB CDR3 shortening was seen in Type 1 diabetes patients in all four CD4+ subsets.

Per the germline V gene, CDR1 is MNHEY and CDR2 is SVGAGI. The CDR3 covers 15 residues. Losses at the gene ends were 2 bases for V and 0 bases for J; bases not matched to a gene: 1. What was sequenced were expressed TCRB transcripts, since all of the isolated RNA had been reverse transcribed. Naive, central memory and regulatory T cell samples produced a mean of about 4 million reads. Some clones are missing from TCRdb's copy, which holds only in-frame ones; the method was immunoSEQ multiplex PCR. Of some 500,000 clones in the sample, around 10% were seen once. This clone appeared once. Its antigen is unknown. Populations isolated by sorting all had purity greater than 95%.

Sample: naive CD4+ T cells from blood. The sequence was obtained from a woman between 18 and 30 years old in good health. V is TRBV6-5 and J is TRBJ2-3; 8 bases line up with TRBD1. The DNA for the CDR3 is TGTGCCAGCAGTTACCGGGACAGGAGCACAGATACGCAGTATTTT. This translates into CASSYRDRSTDTQYF.